A single sample is the source of the 14 T cell receptor beta chains below, sequenced in a study of tumor-infiltrating lymphocytes in oesophageal squamous cell carcinoma. TCRdb ran MiXCR on the PCR reads and lists one entry per CDR3 protein. The data hold about 14,000 distinct CDR3 sequences, with roughly 50% observed a single time. The sample was blood. The receptors originated from a male donor with esophageal squamous cell carcinoma.

This clonotype has a count of ten or more. V and J are TRBV6-1 and TRBJ2-7; 11 nucleotides match TRBD2. CDR1 MNHNS and CDR2 SASEGT come from the germline V gene. J was trimmed by 7 bases and V by 5 bases; bases with no gene match: 7. This CDR3 is 14 amino acids long. The CDR3 DNA is TGTGCCAGCAGTTTTAGCGGGAGGGCCAATGAGCAGTACTTC. Translating it yields CASSFSGRANEQYF.

The rearrangement links TRBV5-6 to TRBJ1-1; no clear D. The CDR3 consists of 13 residues. Trimming pared 0 bases from V and 3 bases from J, leaving 6 bases between. CDR1 is SGHDT and CDR2 is YYEEEE in the germline V gene. This CDR3 is CASSLDSHTEAFF. The CDR3 DNA follows: TGTGCCAGCAGCTTGGACAGCCACACTGAAGCTTTCTTT.

This clonotype was seen a single time. Because it lacks the conserved phenylalanine or tryptophan at the end, this CDR3 is likely a read error. Because the CDR3's place on the DNA is in doubt, the DNA is left out and the CDR3 is given as listed by TCRdb. The chain couples TRBV7-2 to TRBJ2-5; the table's D gene call, TRBD2, was not cross checked with the DNA. The length of the CDR3 is 17 amino acids, counting both ends. Germline CDR1 and CDR2: SGHTA and FQGNSA. CDR3: CASSLQAGVQETQYFGS.

V usage is TRBV7-2 and J usage is TRBJ2-5; no clear D gene. TRBJ2-1 matches the DNA end more closely, so the J call is doubtful. The length of the CDR3 is 15 residues. In germline, CDR1 is SGHTA, CDR2 FQGNSA. CDR3 sequence (DNA): TGTGCCAGCAGCTTAGAAGCAGAAACCTACAATGAGCAGTTCTTC. It translates to CASSLEAETYNEQFF.

The chain combines TRBV30 with TRBJ2-4; D gene uncertain. The DNA end favors TRBJ2-7, so the J call may be wrong. The germline V gene has CDR1 GTSNPN and CDR2 SVGIG (reference sequence). The CDR3 sequence is 10 residues long. The CDR3 DNA reads as TGTGCCTGGGGATCCTACGAGCAGTACTTC. It is translated as CAWGSYEQYF.

This clonotype was found many times. The chain joins TRBV5-8 to TRBJ1-4; perhaps TRBD1 as D (5 bases). The CDR3 length is 16 residues. Germline-derived CDR1 and CDR2 are SGHTS and YDEGEE. The V end lost 2 bases, the J end lost 1 base, and 12 bases lay between the germline ends. CDR3 nucleotides: TGTGCCAGCAGCTTTGGCCAGGGTAGAACTAATGAAAAACTGTTTTTT. It is translated as CASSFGQGRTNEKLFF.

With respect to this clonotype: A single base separates this from a much larger clone, so it may be a read error. The CDR3 end shows no conserved phenylalanine or tryptophan, and so a read error is likely. This chain uses TRBV7-2 with TRBJ2-3; 11 bases line up with TRBD2. Trimming at V came to 6 bases and at J to 0 bases, leaving 2 bases not matched to a gene. The germline gives CDR1 SGHTA, CDR2 FQGNSA. This CDR3 is 15 amino acids long. Here the CDR3 reads CASRRTSGSTDTQYC. The CDR3 nucleotides are TGTGCCAGCAGGCGGACTAGCGGGAGCACAGATACGCAGTATTGT.

This clonotype was picked up one time. This CDR3 reads CASSPDRGEETQYF. As DNA, the CDR3 is TGTGCCAGCAGCCCGGACAGGGGGGAAGAGACCCAGTACTTC. This chain joins TRBV7-8 and TRBJ2-5; 10 bases fit TRBD1. Germline V gene data show CDR1 as SGHVS and CDR2 as FQNEAQ. This CDR3 has 14 amino acids. V lost 5 bases and J lost 3; bases outside the gene matches: 3.

This CDR3 reads CASSLNWEETQYF. The CDR3 nucleotides are TGTGCCAGCAGCTTAAACTGGGAGGAGACCCAGTACTTC. V usage is TRBV7-2 and J usage is TRBJ2-5; D perhaps matches TRBD2 (5 bases). CDR3 length: 13 residues. V lost 2 bases to trimming and J lost 5 bases, with 9 bases between them. Per germline, CDR1 SGHTA and CDR2 FQGNSA.

In its sample, this clonotype is medium-sized. This chain uses TRBV12-3 or TRBV12-4 with TRBJ2-7; D gene uncertain. This CDR3 has 11 amino acids. V was shortened by 5 bases and J by 6 bases, with 8 bases between the two germline ends. CDR3 nucleotides: TGTGCCAGCAGTCAAACAACCGAGCAGTACTTC. Translated, it gives CASSQTTEQYF.

The chain recombines TRBV7-2 with TRBJ2-3, with D maybe TRBD1 (5 bases). Trimming stripped 0 bases from V and 2 bases from J, with 9 bases between. This CDR3 spans 15 amino acids. The V gene's germline CDR1 is SGHTA and CDR2 FQGNSA. The DNA for the CDR3 is TGTGCCAGCAGCTTAGCAGGGGCTGTCACAGATACGCAGTATTTT. Translating gives CASSLAGAVTDTQYF.

This chain uses TRBV7-6 with TRBJ2-3; TRBD2 aligns across 10 bases. This CDR3 is 16 amino acids long. Trimming took 5 bases from V and 2 from J; bases not matched to a gene: 7. Germline assignment: CDR1 SGHVS and CDR2 FNYEAQ. The CDR3 sequence is CASSPASGSITDTQYF. The CDR3 nucleotides are TGTGCCAGCAGCCCAGCTAGCGGGAGTATCACAGATACGCAGTATTTT.

DNA of the CDR3: TGTGCCAGCAGTGGGGGAAATCAAGAGACCCAGTACTTC. Amino acid sequence: CASSGGNQETQYF. The V gene is TRBV6-1, the J gene TRBJ2-7; D is unclear. The end of the DNA fits TRBJ2-5 better, so the J call may be wrong. In germline, CDR1 is MNHNS, CDR2 SASEGT. The CDR3 length is 13 residues.

This clonotype is medium-sized in the sample. V usage is TRBV28 and J usage is TRBJ1-4; D remains unclear. The ends were cut back, 5 bases at V and 5 bases at J, with 3 bases in the middle. CDR1 is MDHEN and CDR2 is SYDVKM in the germline V gene. The CDR3 runs to 11 residues. CDR3 DNA sequence: TGTGCCAGCAGTCAAAATGAAAAACTGTTTTTT. It codes for CASSQNEKLFF.